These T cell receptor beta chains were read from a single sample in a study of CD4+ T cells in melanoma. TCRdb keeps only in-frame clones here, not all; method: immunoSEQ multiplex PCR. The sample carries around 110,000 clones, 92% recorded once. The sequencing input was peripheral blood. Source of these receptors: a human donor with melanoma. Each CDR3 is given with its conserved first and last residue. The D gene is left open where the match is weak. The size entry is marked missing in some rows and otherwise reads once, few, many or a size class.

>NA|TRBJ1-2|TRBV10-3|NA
TGTGCCACCCAGGGTCTCTTGTGGCAGACTATTAATGGCTACACCTTC
CATQGLLWQTINGYTF
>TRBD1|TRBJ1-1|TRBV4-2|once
TGTGCCAGCAGCTTGGAACAGGGGACTGAAGCTTTCTTT
CASSLEQGTEAFF
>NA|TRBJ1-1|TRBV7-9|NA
TGTGCCAGCAGCTTAGCAGAAGGGGGGGGTGCTTTCTTT
CASSLAEGGGAFF
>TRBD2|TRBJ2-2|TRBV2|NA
TGTGCCAGCAGGCGACTAGCGGGAGGGTCCGGGGAGCTGTTTTTT
CASRRLAGGSGELFF
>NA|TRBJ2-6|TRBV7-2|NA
TGTGCCAGCAGCTTAATGAGGGTCAACTCTGGGGCCAACGTCCTGACTTTC
CASSLMRVNSGANVLTF
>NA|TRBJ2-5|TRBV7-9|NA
TGTGCCAGCAGCTCCCAGGACTATCCCCAAGAGACCCAGTACTTC
CASSSQDYPQETQYF
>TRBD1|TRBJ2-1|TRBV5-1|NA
TGCGCCAGCAGCACCCGACAGGGTTTCTCCTACAATGAGCAGTTCTTC
CASSTRQGFSYNEQFF
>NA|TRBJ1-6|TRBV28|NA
TGTGCCAGCAGTCGCGGACAGCCGGATTCACCCCTCCACTTT
CASSRGQPDSPLHF
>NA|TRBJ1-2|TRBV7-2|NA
TGTGCCAGCAGCTTACCCAGGCGGGGGTTCTATGGCTACACCTTC
CASSLPRRGFYGYTF
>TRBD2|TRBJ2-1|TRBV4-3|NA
TGCGCCAGCAGCCAAGAATCTAGCGGGGGGGCAGTGGGGGCGTACAATGAGCAGTTCTTC
CASSQESSGGAVGAYNEQFF
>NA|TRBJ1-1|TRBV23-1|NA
TGCGCCAGCAGTCAACGGTCCAATGAAGCTTTCTTT
CASSQRSNEAFF
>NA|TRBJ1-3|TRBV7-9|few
TGTGCCAGCAGCGGCGGGACCTTAGAGAACACCATATATTTT
CASSGGTLENTIYF
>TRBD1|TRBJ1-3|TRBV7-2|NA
TGTGCCAGCAGCCAAGGGACAGGGTGGACCTCTGGAAACACCATATATTTT
CASSQGTGWTSGNTIYF
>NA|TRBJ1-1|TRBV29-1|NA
TGCAGCGTTGCGGAGAGGGGGGTTCGGAACACTGAAGCTTTCTTT
CSVAERGVRNTEAFF
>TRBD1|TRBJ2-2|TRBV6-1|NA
TGTGCCAGCAGTGTGGACAGGGACACCGGGGAGCTGTTTTTT
CASSVDRDTGELFF
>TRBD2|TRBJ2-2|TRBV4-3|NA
TGCGCCAGCAGCCTAGCGACTAGCGGGGGTCGCACCGGGGAGCTGTTTTTT
CASSLATSGGRTGELFF
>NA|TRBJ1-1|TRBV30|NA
TGTGCCTGGGCTCTAAACGCTGAAGCTTTCTTT
CAWALNAEAFF
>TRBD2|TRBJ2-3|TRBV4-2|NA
TGTGCCAGCAGCCCAGCGGGAGGGCCTGGAGATACGCAGTATTTT
CASSPAGGPGDTQYF
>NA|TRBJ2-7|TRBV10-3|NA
TGTGCCACGAAGTTGGGGGGGGGCTCGGCCGCTCCCATTTACTTC
CATKLGGGSAAPIYF
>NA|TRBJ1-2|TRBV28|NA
TGTGCCAGCAGTCGGTGGGTTCCGCGTGGCTACACCTTC
CASSRWVPRGYTF
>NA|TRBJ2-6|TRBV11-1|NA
TGTGCCAGCACCCAGATCGGGTCTGGGGCCAACGTCCTGACTTTC
CASTQIGSGANVLTF
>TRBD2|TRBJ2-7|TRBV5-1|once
TGCGCCAGCAGCTTGGAGCCTAGCGGGGGTACCTACGAGCAGTACTTC
CASSLEPSGGTYEQYF
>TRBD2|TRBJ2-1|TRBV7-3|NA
TGTGCCAGCAGCCAAACTAGCGAGTCTAAGCAGTTCTTC
CASSQTSESKQFF